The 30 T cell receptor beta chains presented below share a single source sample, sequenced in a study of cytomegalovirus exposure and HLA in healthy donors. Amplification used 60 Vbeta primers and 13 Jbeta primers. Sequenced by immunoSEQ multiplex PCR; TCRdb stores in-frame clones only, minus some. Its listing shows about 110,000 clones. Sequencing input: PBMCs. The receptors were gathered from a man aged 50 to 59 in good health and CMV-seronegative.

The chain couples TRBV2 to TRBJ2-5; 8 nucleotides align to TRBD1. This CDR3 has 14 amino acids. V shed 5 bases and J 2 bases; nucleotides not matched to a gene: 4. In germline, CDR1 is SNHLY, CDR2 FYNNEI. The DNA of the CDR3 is TGTGCCAGCAGTCTTAGGACAGGGCAAGAGACCCAGTACTTC. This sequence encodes CASSLRTGQETQYF.

CDR3 nucleotides: TGTGCCAGCAGCCTAGCGGGGGGAACCTACAATGAGCAGTTCTTC. Translated: CASSLAGGTYNEQFF. The V and J genes are TRBV9 and TRBJ2-1, with 11 nucleotides matching TRBD2. V was clipped by 4 bases and J by 2 bases; unmatched bases: 2. This CDR3 is built from 15 residues. The germline CDR1 and CDR2 sequences are SGDLS and YYNGEE.

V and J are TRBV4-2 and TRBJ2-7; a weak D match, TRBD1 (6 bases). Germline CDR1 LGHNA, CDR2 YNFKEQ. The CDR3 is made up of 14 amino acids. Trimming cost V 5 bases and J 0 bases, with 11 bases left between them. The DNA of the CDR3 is TGTGCCAGCAGCGCTAGGGACAACTCCTACGAGCAGTACTTC. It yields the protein CASSARDNSYEQYF.

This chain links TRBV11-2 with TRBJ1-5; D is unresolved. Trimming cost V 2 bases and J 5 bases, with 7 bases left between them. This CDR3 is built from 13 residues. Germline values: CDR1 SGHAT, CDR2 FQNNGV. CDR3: CASSLTRDQPQHF. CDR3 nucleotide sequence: TGTGCCAGCAGCTTAACTCGGGATCAGCCCCAGCATTTT.

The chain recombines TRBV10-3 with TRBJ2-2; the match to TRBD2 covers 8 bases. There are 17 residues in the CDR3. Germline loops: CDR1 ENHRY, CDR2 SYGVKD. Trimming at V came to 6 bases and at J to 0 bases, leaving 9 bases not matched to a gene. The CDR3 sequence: CAIRSLAGQANTGELFF. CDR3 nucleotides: TGTGCCATCAGGTCCTTAGCGGGACAAGCGAACACCGGGGAGCTGTTTTTT.

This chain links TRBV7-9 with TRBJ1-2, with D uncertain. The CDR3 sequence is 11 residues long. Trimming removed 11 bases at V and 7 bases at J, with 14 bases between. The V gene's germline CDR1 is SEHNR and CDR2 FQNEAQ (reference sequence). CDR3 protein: CAGRFGLGYTF. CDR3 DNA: TGTGCCGGGAGGTTCGGGCTTGGCTACACCTTC.

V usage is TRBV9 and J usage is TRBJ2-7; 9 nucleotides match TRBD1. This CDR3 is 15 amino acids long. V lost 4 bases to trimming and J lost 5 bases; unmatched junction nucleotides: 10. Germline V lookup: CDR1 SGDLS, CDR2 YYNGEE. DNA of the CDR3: TGTGCCAGCAGCCTTGCCGGGACAGGGATCCACGAGCAGTACTTC. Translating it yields CASSLAGTGIHEQYF.

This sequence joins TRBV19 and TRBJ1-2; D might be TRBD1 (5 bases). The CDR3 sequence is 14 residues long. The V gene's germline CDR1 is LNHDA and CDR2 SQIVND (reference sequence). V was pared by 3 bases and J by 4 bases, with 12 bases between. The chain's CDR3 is CASSMFQGGYGYTF. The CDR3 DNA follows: TGTGCCAGTAGTATGTTCCAGGGTGGCTATGGCTACACCTTC.

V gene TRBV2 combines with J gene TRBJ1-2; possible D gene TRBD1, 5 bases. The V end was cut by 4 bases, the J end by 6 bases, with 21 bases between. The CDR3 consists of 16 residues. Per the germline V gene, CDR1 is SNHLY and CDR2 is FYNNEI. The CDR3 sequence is CASSGGTKDRHNGYTF. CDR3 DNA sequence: TGTGCCAGCAGTGGGGGTACCAAAGACAGACATAATGGCTACACCTTC.

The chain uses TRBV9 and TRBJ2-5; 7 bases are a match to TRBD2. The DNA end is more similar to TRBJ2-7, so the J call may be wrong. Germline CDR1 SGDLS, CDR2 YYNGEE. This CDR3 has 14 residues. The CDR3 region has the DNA TGTGCCAGCAGCGTAGCGGGAGGCCCGTACGAGCAGTACTTC. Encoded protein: CASSVAGGPYEQYF.

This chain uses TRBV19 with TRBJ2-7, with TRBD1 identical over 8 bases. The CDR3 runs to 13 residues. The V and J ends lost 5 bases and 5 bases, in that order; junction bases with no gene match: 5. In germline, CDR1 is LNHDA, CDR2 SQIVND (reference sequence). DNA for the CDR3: TGTGCCAGTAGTTTCCAGGGGGCCGACGAGCAGTACTTC. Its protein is CASSFQGADEQYF.

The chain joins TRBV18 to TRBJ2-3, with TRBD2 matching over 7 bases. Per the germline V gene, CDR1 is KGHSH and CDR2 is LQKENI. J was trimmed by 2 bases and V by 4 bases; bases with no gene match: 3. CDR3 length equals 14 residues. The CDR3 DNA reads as TGTGCCAGCTCACTCCAGCGGGACACAGATACGCAGTATTTT. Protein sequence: CASSLQRDTDTQYF.

CDR3 residues: CASSGDRDRGNYGYTF. The CDR3 nucleotides are TGTGCCAGCAGCGGCGACCGGGACAGGGGTAACTATGGCTACACCTTC. The J gene is TRBJ1-2, the V gene TRBV5-4, with TRBD1 identical over 10 bases. The germline gives CDR1 SGHNT, CDR2 YYREEE (reference sequence). Trimming took 4 bases from V and 1 from J; bases not matched to a gene: 7. This CDR3 is 16 amino acids long.

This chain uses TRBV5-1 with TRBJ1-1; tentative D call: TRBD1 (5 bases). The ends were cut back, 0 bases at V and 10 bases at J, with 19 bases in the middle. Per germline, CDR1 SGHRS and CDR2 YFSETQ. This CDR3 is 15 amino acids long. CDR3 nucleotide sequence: TGCGCCAGCAGCTTGGTTGTAGGGACCTCGGAGGGAGCTTTCTTT. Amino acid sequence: CASSLVVGTSEGAFF.

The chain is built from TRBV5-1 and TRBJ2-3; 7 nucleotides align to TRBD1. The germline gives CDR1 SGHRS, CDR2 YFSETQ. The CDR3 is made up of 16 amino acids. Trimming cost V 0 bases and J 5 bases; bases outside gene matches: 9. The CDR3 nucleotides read TGCGCCAGCAGCTTGGAAGGGACAGCAGGGATAGATACGCAGTATTTT. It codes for CASSLEGTAGIDTQYF. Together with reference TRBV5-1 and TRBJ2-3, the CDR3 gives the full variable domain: KAGVTQTPRYLIKTRGQQVTLSCSPISGHRSVSWYQQTPGQGLQFLFEYFSETQRNKGNFPGRFSGRQFSNSRSEMNVSTLELGDSALYLCASSLEGTAGIDTQYFGPGTRLTVL.

In DNA form, the CDR3 reads TGCGCCAGCAGCAACACCGGGACAGGGTTGGGACTTGAAGCTTTCTTT. Translating gives CASSNTGTGLGLEAFF. The rearrangement uses TRBV5-1 and TRBJ1-1; 9 bases fit TRBD1. Trimming at V came to 4 bases and at J to 7 bases, leaving 14 bases not matched to a gene. The CDR3 runs 16 residues. Germline V gene data show CDR1 as SGHRS and CDR2 as YFSETQ.

The CDR3: CSVVVLGAGDTGELFF. DNA of the CDR3: TGCAGCGTTGTAGTCTTGGGGGCAGGAGACACCGGGGAGCTGTTTTTT. The J gene is TRBJ2-2, the V gene TRBV29-1; D is perhaps TRBD1 (6 bases). CDR1 is SQVTM, CDR2 ANQGSEA, per germline. There are 16 residues in the CDR3. Trimming stripped 4 bases from V and 3 bases from J, with 18 bases between.

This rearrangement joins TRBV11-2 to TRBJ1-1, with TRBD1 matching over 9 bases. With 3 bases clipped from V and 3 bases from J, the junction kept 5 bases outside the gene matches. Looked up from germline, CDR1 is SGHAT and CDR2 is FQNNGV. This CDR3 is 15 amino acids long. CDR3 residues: CASSLYGQGYTEAFF. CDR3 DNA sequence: TGTGCCAGCAGCTTGTACGGACAGGGGTACACTGAAGCTTTCTTT.

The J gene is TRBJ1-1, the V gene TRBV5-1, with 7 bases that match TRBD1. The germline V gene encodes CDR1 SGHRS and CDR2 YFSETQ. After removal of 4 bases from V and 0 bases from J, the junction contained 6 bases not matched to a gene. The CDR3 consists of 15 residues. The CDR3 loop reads CASSPGQTMNTEAFF. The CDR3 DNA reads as TGCGCCAGCAGCCCGGGACAGACCATGAACACTGAAGCTTTCTTT.

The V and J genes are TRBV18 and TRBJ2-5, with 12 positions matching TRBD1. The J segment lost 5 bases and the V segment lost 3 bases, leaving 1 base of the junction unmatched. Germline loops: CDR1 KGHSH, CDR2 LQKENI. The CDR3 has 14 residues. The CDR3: CASSPGQGAETQYF. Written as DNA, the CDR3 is TGTGCCAGCTCACCGGGACAGGGGGCCGAGACCCAGTACTTC.

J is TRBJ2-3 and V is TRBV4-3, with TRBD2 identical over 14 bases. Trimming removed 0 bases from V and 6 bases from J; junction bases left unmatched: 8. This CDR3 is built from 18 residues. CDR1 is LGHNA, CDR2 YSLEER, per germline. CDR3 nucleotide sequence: TGCGCCAGCAGCCAAGATTACGGGACTAGCGGGAGCCGTGATACGCAGTATTTT. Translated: CASSQDYGTSGSRDTQYF.

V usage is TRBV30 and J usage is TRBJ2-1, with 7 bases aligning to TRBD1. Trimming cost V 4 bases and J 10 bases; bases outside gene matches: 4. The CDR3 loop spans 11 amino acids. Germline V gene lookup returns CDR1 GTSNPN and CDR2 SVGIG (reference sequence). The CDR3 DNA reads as TGTGCCTGGAACAGGGGCGACGAGCAGTTCTTC. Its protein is CAWNRGDEQFF.

CDR3 coding DNA: TGTGCCAGCAGCCAATCAGGGGTTAGCTCCTACAATGAGCAGTTCTTC. Protein product: CASSQSGVSSYNEQFF. V usage is TRBV4-2 and J usage is TRBJ2-1; D may be TRBD1 (6 bases). The CDR3 spans 16 residues. The V gene lost 2 bases and the J gene lost 0 bases, with 11 bases spanning the gap. Germline V gene sequence: CDR1 LGHNA, CDR2 YNFKEQ.

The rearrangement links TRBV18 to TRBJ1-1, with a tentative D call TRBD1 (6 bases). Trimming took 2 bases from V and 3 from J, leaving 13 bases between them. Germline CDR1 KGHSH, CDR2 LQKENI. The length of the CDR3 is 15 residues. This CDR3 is CASSPFSNRDTEAFF. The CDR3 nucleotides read TGTGCCAGCTCACCATTTTCTAACAGGGACACTGAAGCTTTCTTT.

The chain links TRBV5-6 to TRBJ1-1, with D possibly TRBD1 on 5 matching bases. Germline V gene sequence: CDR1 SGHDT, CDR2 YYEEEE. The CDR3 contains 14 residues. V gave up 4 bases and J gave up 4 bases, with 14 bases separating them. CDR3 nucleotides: TGTGCCAGCAGCCATCCCGGGGGGTCCACTGAAGCTTTCTTT. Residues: CASSHPGGSTEAFF.

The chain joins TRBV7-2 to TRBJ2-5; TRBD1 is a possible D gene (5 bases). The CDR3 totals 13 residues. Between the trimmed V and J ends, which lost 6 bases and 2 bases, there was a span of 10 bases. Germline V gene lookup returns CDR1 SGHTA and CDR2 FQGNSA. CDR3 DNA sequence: TGTGCCAGCAGACATCGACAGCAAGAGACCCAGTACTTC. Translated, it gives CASRHRQQETQYF.

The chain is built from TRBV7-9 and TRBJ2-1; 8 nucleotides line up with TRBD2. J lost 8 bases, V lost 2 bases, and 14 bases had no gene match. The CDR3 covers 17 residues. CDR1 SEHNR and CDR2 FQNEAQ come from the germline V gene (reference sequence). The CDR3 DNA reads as TGTGCCAGCAGCTTATGGGCGGGAGGAGAGAAGACGGATGAGCAGTTCTTC. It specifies CASSLWAGGEKTDEQFF.

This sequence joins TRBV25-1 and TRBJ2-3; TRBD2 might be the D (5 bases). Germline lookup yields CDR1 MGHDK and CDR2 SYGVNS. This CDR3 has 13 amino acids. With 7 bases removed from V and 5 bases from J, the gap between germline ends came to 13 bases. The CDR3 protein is CASNGNLGDTQYF. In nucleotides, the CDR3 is TGTGCCAGCAACGGGAACCTCGGAGATACGCAGTATTTT.

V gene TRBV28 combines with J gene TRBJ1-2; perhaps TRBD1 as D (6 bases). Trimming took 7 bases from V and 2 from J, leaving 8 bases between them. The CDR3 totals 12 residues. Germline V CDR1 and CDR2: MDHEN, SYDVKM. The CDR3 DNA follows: TGTGCCAGCAAAACAGGGAACTATGGCTACACCTTC. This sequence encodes CASKTGNYGYTF.

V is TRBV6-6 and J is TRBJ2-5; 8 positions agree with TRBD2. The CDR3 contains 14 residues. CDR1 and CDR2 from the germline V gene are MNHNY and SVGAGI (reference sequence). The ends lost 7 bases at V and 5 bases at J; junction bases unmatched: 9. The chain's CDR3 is CASNAPGLGETQYF. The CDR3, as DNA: TGTGCCAGCAACGCACCGGGACTAGGGGAGACCCAGTACTTC.